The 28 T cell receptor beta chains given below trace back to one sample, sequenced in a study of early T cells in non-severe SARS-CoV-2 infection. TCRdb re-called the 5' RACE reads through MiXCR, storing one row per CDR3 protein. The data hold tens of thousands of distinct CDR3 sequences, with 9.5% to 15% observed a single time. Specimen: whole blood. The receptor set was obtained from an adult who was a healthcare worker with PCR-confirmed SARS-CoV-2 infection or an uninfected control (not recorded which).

The CDR3 DNA is TGCAGTGTCCCACCCGGGACAGATACGCAGTATTTT. It specifies CSVPPGTDTQYF. V and J are TRBV20-1 and TRBJ2-3, with no clear D. The germline V and J ends were trimmed by 7 bases and 3 bases, with 11 bases remaining between them. CDR1 and CDR2 from the germline V gene are DFQATT and SNEGSKA (reference sequence). The CDR3 totals 12 residues.

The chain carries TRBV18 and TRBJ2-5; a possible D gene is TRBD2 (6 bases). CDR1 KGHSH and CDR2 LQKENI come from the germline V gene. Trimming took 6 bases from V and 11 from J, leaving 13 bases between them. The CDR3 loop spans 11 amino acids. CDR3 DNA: TGTGCCAGCTCGACCGGGACTCCACAGTACTTC. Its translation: CASSTGTPQYF.

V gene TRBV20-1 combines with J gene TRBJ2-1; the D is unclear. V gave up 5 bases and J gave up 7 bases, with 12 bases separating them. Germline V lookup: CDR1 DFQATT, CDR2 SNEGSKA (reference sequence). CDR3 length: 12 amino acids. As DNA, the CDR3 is TGCAGTGCTCTCGACCCCTGGAATGAGCAGTTCTTC. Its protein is CSALDPWNEQFF.

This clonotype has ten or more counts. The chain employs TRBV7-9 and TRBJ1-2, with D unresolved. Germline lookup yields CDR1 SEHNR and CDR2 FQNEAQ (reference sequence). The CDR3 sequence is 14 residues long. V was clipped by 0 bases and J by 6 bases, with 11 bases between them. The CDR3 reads CASSLARGKHGYTF. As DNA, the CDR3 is TGTGCCAGCAGCTTAGCGAGAGGGAAACATGGCTACACCTTC.

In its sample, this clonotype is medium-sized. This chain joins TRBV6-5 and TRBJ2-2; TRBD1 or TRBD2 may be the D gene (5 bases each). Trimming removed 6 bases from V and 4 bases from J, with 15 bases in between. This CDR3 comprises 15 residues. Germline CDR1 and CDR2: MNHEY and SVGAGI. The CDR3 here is CASSYDRGSTGELFF. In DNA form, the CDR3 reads TGTGCCAGCAGCTACGACAGAGGGAGCACCGGGGAGCTGTTTTTT.

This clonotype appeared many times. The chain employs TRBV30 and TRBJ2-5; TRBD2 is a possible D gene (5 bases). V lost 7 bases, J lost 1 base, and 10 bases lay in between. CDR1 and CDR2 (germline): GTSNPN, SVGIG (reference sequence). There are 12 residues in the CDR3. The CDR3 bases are TGTGCCTTTGCGAGGGTCCAAGAGACCCAGTACTTC. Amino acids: CAFARVQETQYF.

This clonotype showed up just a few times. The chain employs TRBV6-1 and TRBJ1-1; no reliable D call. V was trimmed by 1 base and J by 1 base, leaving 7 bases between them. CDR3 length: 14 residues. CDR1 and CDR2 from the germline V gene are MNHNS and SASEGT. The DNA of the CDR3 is TGTGCCAGCAGTGAAGGACGAGCGAACACTGAAGCTTTCTTT. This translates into CASSEGRANTEAFF.

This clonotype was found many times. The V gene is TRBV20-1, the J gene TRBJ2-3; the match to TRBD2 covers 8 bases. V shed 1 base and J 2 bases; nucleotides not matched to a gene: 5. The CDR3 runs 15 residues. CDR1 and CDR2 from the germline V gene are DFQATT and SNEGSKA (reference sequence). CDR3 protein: CSARVIAGITDTQYF. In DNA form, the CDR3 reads TGCAGTGCTAGAGTGATAGCGGGGATCACAGATACGCAGTATTTT.

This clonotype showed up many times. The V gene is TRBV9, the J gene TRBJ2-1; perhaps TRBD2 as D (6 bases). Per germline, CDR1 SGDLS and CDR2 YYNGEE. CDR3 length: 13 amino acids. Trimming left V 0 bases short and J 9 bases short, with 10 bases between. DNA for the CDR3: TGTGCCAGCAGCGTAGGGGGGGTCAGTGAGCAGTTCTTC. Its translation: CASSVGGVSEQFF.

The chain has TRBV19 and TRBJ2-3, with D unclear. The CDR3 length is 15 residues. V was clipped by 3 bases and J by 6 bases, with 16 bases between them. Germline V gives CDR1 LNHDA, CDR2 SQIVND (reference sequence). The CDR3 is CASSIRQGPVDTQYF. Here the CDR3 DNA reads TGTGCCAGTAGTATTAGGCAAGGCCCGGTGGATACGCAGTATTTT.

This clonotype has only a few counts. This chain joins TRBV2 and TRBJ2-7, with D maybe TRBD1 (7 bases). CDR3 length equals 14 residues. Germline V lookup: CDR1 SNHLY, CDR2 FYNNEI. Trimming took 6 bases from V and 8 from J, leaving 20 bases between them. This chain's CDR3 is CASREGTRGLQQYF. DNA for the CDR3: TGTGCCAGCAGGGAGGGCACTAGGGGGCTCCAGCAGTACTTC.

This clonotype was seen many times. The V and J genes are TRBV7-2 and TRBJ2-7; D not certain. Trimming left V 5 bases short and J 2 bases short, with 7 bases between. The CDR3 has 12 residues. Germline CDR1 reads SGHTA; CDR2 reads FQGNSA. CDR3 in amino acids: CASSPGTYEQYF. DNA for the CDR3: TGTGCCAGCAGCCCCGGCACCTACGAGCAGTACTTC.

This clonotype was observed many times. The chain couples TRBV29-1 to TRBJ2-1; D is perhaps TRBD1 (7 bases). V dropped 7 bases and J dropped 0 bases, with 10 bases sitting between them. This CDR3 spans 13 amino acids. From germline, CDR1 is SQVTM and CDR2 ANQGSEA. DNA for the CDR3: TGCAGCGGGAGGGACAGCTCCTACAATGAGCAGTTCTTC. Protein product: CSGRDSSYNEQFF.

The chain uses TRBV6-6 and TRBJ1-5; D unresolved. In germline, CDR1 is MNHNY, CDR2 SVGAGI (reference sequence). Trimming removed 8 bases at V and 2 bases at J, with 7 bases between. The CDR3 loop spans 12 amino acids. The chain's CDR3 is CASFGGNQPQHF. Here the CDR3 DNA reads TGTGCCAGCTTTGGGGGCAATCAGCCCCAGCATTTT.

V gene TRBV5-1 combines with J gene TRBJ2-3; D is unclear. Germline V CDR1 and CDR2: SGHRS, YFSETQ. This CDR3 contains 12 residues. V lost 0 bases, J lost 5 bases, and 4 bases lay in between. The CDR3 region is CASSLEGDTQYF. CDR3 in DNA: TGCGCCAGCAGCTTGGAAGGAGATACGCAGTATTTT.

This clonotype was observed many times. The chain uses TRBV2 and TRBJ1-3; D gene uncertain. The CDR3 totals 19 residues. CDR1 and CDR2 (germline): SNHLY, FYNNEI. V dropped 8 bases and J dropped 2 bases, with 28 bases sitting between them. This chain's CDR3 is CASGPHRFPIHGTGNTIYF. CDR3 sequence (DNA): TGTGCCAGCGGACCCCACCGTTTTCCGATACATGGAACTGGAAACACCATATATTTT.

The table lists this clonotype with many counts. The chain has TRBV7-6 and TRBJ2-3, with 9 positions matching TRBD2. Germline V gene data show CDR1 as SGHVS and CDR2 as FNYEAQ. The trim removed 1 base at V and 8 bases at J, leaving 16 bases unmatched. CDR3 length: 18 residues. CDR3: CASSLDSGTSSPRGTQYF. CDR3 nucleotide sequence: TGTGCCAGCAGCTTAGACTCCGGGACTAGCAGCCCACGGGGTACGCAGTATTTT.

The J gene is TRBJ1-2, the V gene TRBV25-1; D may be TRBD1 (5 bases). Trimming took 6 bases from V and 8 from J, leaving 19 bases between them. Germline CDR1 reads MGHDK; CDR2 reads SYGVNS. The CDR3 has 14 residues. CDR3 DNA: TGTGCCAGCAGGCCCCGGGACCGCTCGATCGGCTACACCTTC. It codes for CASRPRDRSIGYTF.

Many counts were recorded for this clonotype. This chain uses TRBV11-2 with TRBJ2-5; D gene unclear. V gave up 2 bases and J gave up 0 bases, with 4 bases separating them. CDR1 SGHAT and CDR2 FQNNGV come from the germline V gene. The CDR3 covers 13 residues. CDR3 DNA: TGTGCCAGCAGCTTACATCACCAAGAGACCCAGTACTTC. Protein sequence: CASSLHHQETQYF.

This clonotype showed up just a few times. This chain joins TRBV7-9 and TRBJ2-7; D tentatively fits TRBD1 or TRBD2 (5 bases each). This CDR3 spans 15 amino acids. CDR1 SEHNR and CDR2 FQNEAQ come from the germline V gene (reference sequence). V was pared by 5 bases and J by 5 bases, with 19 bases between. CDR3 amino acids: CASSPVEGQGDEQYF. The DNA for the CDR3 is TGTGCCAGCAGCCCGGTAGAGGGGCAGGGCGACGAGCAGTACTTC.

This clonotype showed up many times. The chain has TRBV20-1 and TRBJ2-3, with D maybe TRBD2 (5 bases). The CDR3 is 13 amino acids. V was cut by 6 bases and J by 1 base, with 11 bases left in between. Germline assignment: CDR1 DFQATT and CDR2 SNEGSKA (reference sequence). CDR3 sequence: CSAGELGTDTQYF. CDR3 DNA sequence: TGCAGTGCGGGAGAACTGGGCACAGATACGCAGTATTTT.

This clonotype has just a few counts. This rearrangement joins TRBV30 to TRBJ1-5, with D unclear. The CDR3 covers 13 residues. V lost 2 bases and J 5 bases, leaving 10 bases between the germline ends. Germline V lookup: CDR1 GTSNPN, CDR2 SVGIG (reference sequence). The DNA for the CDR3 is TGTGCCTGGAGTACTGAATCGCATCAGCCCCAGCATTTT. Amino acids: CAWSTESHQPQHF.

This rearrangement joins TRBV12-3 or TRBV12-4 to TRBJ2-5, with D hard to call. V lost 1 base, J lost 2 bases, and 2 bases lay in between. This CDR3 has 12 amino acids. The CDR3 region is CASSLGQETQYF. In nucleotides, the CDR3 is TGTGCCAGCAGTTTAGGTCAAGAGACCCAGTACTTC.

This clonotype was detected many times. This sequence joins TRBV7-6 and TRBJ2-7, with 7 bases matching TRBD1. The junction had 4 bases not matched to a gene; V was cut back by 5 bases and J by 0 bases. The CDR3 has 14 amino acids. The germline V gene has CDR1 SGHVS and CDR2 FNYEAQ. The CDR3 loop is CASSQRDSSYEQYF. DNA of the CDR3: TGTGCCAGCAGCCAGAGGGACAGCTCCTACGAGCAGTACTTC. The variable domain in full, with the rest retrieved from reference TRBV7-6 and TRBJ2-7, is GAGVSQSPRYKVTKRGQDVALRCDPISGHVSLYWYRQALGQGPEFLTYFNYEAQQDKSGLPNDRFSAERPEGSISTLTIQRTEQRDSAMYRCASSQRDSSYEQYFGPGTRLTVT.

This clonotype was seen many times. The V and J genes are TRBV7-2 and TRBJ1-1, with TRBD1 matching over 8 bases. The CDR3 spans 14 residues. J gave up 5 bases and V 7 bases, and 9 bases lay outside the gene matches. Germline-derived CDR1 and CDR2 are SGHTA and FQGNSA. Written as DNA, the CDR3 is TGTGCCAGCATCCGCACCCGACAGGGGACTGAAGCTTTCTTT. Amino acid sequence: CASIRTRQGTEAFF.

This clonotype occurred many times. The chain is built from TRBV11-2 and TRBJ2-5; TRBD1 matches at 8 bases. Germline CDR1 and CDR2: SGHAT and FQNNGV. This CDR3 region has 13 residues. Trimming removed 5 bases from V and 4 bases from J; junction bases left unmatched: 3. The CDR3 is CASSRDRGETQYF. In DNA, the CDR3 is TGTGCCAGCAGCAGAGACAGGGGAGAGACCCAGTACTTC.

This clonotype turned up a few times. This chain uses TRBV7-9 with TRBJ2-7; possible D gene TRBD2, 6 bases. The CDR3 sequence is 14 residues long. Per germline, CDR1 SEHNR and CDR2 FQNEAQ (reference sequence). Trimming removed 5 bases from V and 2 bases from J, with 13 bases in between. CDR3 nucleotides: TGTGCCAGCAGCCTCGTGGGGGGACCCTACGAGCAGTACTTC. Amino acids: CASSLVGGPYEQYF. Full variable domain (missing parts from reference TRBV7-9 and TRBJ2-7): DTGVSQNPRHKITKRGQNVTFRCDPISEHNRLYWYRQTLGQGPEFLTYFQNEAQLEKSRLLSDRFSAERPKGSFSTLEIQRTEQGDSAMYLCASSLVGGPYEQYFGPGTRLTVT.

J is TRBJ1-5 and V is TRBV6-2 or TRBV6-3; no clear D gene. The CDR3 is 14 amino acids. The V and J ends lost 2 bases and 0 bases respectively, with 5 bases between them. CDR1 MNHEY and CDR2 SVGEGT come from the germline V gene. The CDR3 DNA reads TGTGCCAGCAGTTACAGAAATAGCAATCAGCCCCAGCATTTT. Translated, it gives CASSYRNSNQPQHF.